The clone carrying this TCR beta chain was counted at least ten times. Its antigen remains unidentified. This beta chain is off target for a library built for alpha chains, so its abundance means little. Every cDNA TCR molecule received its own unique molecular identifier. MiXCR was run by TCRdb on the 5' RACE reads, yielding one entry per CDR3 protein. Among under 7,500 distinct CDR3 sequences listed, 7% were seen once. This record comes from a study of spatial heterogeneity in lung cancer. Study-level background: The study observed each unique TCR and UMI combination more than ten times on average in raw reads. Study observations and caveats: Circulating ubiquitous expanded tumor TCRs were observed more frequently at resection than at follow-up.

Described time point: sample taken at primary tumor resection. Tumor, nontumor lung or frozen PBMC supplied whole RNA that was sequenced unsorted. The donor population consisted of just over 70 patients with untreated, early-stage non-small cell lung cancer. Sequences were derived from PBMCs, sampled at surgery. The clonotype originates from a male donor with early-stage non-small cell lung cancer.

CDR3 coding DNA: TGTGCCAGCAGTTTAGGGTGGCCAGATACGCAGTATTTT. As protein: CASSLGWPDTQYF. The J gene is TRBJ2-3, the V gene TRBV28; D ambiguous. The CDR3 has 13 residues. Trimming cost V 2 bases and J 4 bases, with 7 bases left between them. Per germline, CDR1 MDHEN and CDR2 SYDVKM.